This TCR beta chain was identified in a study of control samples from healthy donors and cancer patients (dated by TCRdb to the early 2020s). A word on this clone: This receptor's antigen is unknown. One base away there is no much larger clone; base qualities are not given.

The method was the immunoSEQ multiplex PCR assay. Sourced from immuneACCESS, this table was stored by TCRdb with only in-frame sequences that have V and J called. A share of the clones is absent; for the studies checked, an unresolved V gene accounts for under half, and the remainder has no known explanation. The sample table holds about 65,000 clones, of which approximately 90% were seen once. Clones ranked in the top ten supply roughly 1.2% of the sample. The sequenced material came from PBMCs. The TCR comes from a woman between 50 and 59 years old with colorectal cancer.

The nucleotide sequence reads TGTGCCAGCAGTAAAATAACCTACGAGCAGTACTTC. The encoded protein is CASSKITYEQYF. The rearranged chain carries TRBV12-3 or TRBV12-4 and TRBJ2-7, with the D gene call left open. V drops 5 bases and J drops 2 bases, leaving 7 bases in between. Including cysteine and phenylalanine, the CDR3 has 12 amino acids. Left in the record is the CDR3 DNA by itself, 36 bases read in frame from the first base.